Detailed here is one T cell receptor beta chain. The antigen is unknown. Sorting that relied on CD45RO/CCR7/CD25/CD127/CD95/CD27 yielded CD4+ naive, central memory, regulatory and stem cell-like memory cells. The source of the sample is a study of beta chain features in type 1 diabetes. Findings and limits, study-wide: In all four CD4+ subsets, TCRB CDR3 length was significantly, moderately reduced in type 1 diabetes. Shorter templates may be favored by PCR, equally so in patients and controls. Insertions were fewer and deletions more numerous at VDJ junctions in type 1 diabetes patients.

J lost 5 bases, V lost 6 bases, and 11 bases had no gene match. The CDR3 is made up of 15 amino acids. Germline V gene data show CDR1 as MNHNS and CDR2 as SASEGT. Expressed TCRB transcripts were sequenced because the entire RNA isolate underwent reverse transcription. Sequencing was performed with immunoSEQ multiplex PCR; in TCRdb, only in-frame clones are kept and a portion is missing. The sample comprises about 170,000 clones, roughly 8% of which are singletons, and 0.5% rests with the top ten. Material: central memory CD4+ T cells from blood. This TCR derives from a man aged 18 to 29 with type 1 diabetes. The genes are TRBV6-1 and TRBJ2-5; 8 positions match TRBD1. The CDR3 bases are TGTGCCAGCAGGGACAACTCAGGGGGCGCGGAGACCCAGTACTTC. This gives the protein CASRDNSGGAETQYF.